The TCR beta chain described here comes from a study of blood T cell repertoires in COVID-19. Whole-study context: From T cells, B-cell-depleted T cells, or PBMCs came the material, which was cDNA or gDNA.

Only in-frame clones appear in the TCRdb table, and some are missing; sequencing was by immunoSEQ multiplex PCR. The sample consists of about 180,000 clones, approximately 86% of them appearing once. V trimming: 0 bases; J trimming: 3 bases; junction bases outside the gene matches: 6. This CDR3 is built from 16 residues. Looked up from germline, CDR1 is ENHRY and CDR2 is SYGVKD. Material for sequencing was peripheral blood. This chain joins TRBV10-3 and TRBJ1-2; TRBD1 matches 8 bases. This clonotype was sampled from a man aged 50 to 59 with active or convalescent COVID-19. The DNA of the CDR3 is TGTGCCATCAGTGAGTCGCAGGGGGCGCGCCACTATGGCTACACCTTC. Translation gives CAISESQGARHYGYTF.